These 12 T cell receptor beta chains share one sample of origin, sequenced in a study of CD8+ T cells in alopecia areata. Isolated RNA was reverse transcribed into cDNA used as the sequencing template. Measured with immunoSEQ multiplex PCR; TCRdb has only the in-frame clones, and not every one. The sample holds about 69,000 clones, approximately 61% seen once. Source: CD8+ T cells sorted from blood, taken at week 0. The receptors were sampled from a human donor with alopecia areata.

This clone appeared a single time. The V gene is TRBV5-1, the J gene TRBJ1-1; 7 positions match TRBD1. V shed 4 bases and J 4 bases; nucleotides not matched to a gene: 4. Germline CDR1 reads SGHRS; CDR2 reads YFSETQ. The CDR3 runs 13 residues. In DNA, the CDR3 is TGCGCCAGCAGCCTGACAGGGAGCACTGAAGCTTTCTTT. Residues: CASSLTGSTEAFF.

This sequence joins TRBV4-3 and TRBJ2-5, with D unresolved. The CDR3 extends over 16 amino acids. Germline lookup yields CDR1 LGHNA and CDR2 YSLEER. The V gene lost 0 bases and the J gene lost 2 bases, with 13 bases spanning the gap. The CDR3 region is CASSQDRAVGQETQYF. The CDR3 coding sequence is TGCGCCAGCAGCCAAGATAGGGCGGTAGGACAAGAGACCCAGTACTTC.

V is TRBV4-3 and J is TRBJ2-3; D is possibly TRBD2 (5 bases). Trimming took 0 bases from V and 6 from J, leaving 13 bases between them. This CDR3 spans 15 amino acids. Germline loops: CDR1 LGHNA, CDR2 YSLEER. CDR3 sequence: CASSQDWRTEDTQYF. The DNA for the CDR3 is TGCGCCAGCAGCCAAGATTGGAGGACTGAGGATACGCAGTATTTT.

The gene calls are TRBV5-6 and TRBJ2-7, with a weak D call TRBD2 (6 bases). CDR3 length: 15 residues. Trimming cost V 6 bases and J 2 bases, with 18 bases left between them. Per germline, CDR1 SGHDT and CDR2 YYEEEE. CDR3 in amino acids: CASTTGGVFTYEQYF. The CDR3 coding sequence is TGTGCCAGCACCACCGGAGGGGTTTTTACCTACGAGCAGTACTTC.

This sequence joins TRBV29-1 and TRBJ2-7; TRBD2 matches 9 bases. The CDR3 runs to 14 residues. CDR1 is SQVTM and CDR2 is ANQGSEA in the germline V gene. The ends lost 2 bases at V and 0 bases at J; junction bases unmatched: 2. CDR3 nucleotides: TGCAGCGTTGAATCTAGCGGGGACTCCTACGAGCAGTACTTC. This encodes CSVESSGDSYEQYF.

The chain uses TRBV7-3 and TRBJ1-2, with D perhaps TRBD1 (5 bases). With 3 bases removed from V and 3 bases from J, the gap between germline ends came to 20 bases. The CDR3 covers 17 residues. CDR1 SGHTA and CDR2 FQGTGA come from the germline V gene. The CDR3 bases are TGTGCCAGCAGCTTGACTTCGGGGGAAGGAGCGCACTATGGCTACACCTTC. Translated: CASSLTSGEGAHYGYTF.

V is TRBV29-1 and J is TRBJ2-5, with a possible D match to TRBD1 (6 bases). V lost 8 bases and J 1 base, leaving 14 bases between the germline ends. Germline values: CDR1 SQVTM, CDR2 ANQGSEA. This CDR3 has 13 residues. CDR3 bases: TGCAGCTTAAGACAGGACCTCCAAGAGACCCAGTACTTC. Residues: CSLRQDLQETQYF. Drawing the rest from reference TRBV29-1 and TRBJ2-5, the complete variable domain is SAVISQKPSRDICQRGTSLTIQCQVDSQVTMMFWYRQQPGQSLTLIATANQGSEATYESGFVIDKFPISRPNLTFSTLTVSNMSPEDSSIYLCSLRQDLQETQYFGPGTRLLVL.

Worth noting for this clone: A read error may produce the germline difference seen at one junction end. The chain couples TRBV27 to TRBJ1-4; 7 bases are shared with TRBD1. CDR1 and CDR2 from the germline V gene are MNHEY and SMNVEV (reference sequence). The CDR3 loop spans 15 amino acids. The CDR3 loop is CASSLEAGGNGKLFF. The CDR3 bases are TGTGCCAGCAGTTTAGAGGCAGGGGGAAATGGAAAACTGTTTTTT.

V gene TRBV18 combines with J gene TRBJ1-2; D unresolved. The CDR3 loop spans 15 amino acids. The V end lost 0 bases, the J end lost 4 bases, and 12 bases lay between the germline ends. The germline gives CDR1 KGHSH, CDR2 LQKENI. CDR3 sequence reads: CASSPPEVHVYGYTF. In nucleotides, the CDR3 is TGTGCCAGCTCACCACCGGAGGTACACGTCTATGGCTACACCTTC.

The rearrangement uses TRBV25-1 and TRBJ2-7; maybe TRBD1 (5 bases). This CDR3 is built from 12 residues. Trimming took 5 bases from V and 3 from J, leaving 8 bases between them. The V gene's germline CDR1 is MGHDK and CDR2 SYGVNS. CDR3 DNA: TGTGCCAGCAGTTCAGGGTTCTACGAGCAGTACTTC. Encoded protein: CASSSGFYEQYF.

CDR3: CASSQLDTDTQYF. As DNA, the CDR3 is TGTGCCAGCAGCCAACTAGACACAGATACGCAGTATTTT. The genes are TRBV4-2 and TRBJ2-3; no firm D call. CDR3 size: 13 residues. Trimming removed 2 bases from V and 2 bases from J, with 5 bases in between. The germline CDR1 and CDR2 sequences are LGHNA and YNFKEQ.

V gene TRBV7-6 combines with J gene TRBJ1-1; TRBD1 aligns across 9 bases. The CDR3 contains 13 residues. Germline trimming cut 10 bases from V and 0 bases from J; bases unmatched to any gene: 3. Germline V gene sequence: CDR1 SGHVS, CDR2 FNYEAQ. The CDR3 is CATRDRVNTEAFF. The CDR3 DNA follows: TGTGCCACCAGGGACAGGGTGAACACTGAAGCTTTCTTT.